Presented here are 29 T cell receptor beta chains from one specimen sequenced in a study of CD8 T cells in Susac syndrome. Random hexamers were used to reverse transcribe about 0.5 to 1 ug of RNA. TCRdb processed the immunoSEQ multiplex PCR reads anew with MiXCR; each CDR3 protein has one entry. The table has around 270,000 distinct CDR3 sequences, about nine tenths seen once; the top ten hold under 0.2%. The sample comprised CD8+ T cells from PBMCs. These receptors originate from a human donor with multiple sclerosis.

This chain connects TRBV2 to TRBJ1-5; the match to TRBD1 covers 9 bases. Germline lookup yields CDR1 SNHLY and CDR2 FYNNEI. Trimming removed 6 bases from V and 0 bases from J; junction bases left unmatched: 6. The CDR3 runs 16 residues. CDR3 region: CASRRQGGYSNQPQHF. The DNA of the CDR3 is TGTGCCAGCAGACGACAGGGGGGATATAGCAATCAGCCCCAGCATTTT.

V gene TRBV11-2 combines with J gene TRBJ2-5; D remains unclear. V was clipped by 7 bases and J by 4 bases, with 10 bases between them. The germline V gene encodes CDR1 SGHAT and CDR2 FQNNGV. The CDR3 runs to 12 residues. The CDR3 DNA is TGTGCCAGCACCCAATTCGGAGAGACCCAGTACTTC. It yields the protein CASTQFGETQYF.

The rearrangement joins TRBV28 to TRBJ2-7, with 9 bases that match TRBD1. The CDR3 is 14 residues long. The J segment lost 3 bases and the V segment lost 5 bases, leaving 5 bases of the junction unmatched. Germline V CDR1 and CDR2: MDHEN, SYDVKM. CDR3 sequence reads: CASSGTGISYEQYF. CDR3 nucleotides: TGTGCCAGCAGTGGGACAGGGATCAGCTACGAGCAGTACTTC.

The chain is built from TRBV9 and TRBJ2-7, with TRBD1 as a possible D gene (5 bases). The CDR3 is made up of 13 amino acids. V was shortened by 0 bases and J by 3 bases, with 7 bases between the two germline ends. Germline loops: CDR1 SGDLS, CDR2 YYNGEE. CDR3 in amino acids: CASSVGRDYEQYF. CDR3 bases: TGTGCCAGCAGCGTAGGCAGGGACTACGAGCAGTACTTC. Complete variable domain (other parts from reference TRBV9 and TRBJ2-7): DSGVTQTPKHLITATGQRVTLRCSPRSGDLSVYWYQQSLDQGLQFLIQYYNGEERAKGNILERFSAQQFPDLHSELNLSSLELGDSALYFCASSVGRDYEQYFGPGTRLTVT.

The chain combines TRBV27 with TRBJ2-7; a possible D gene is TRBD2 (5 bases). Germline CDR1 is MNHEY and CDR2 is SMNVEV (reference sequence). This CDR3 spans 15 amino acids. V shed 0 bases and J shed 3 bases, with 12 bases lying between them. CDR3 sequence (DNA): TGTGCCAGCAGTTTATCTGGGCTAGGACTCTACGAGCAGTACTTC. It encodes CASSLSGLGLYEQYF.

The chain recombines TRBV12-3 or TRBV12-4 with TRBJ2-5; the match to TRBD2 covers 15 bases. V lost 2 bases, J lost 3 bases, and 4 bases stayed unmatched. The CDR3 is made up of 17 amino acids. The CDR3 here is CASSLFRTSGREETQYF. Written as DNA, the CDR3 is TGTGCCAGCAGTTTATTTAGGACTAGCGGGAGGGAAGAGACCCAGTACTTC.

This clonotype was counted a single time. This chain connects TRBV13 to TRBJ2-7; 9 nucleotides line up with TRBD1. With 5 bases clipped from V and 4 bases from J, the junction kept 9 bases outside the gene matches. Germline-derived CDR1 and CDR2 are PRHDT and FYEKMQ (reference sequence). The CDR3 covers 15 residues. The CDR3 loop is CASSQPGTGKYEQYF. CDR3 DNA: TGTGCCAGCAGCCAACCCGGGACAGGGAAGTACGAGCAGTACTTC.

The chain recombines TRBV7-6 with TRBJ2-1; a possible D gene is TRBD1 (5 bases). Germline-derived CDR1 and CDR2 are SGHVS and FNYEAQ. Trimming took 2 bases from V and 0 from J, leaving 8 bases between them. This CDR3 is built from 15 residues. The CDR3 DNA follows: TGTGCCAGCAGCTTACAGGGCAGCTCCTACAATGAGCAGTTCTTC. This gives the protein CASSLQGSSYNEQFF.

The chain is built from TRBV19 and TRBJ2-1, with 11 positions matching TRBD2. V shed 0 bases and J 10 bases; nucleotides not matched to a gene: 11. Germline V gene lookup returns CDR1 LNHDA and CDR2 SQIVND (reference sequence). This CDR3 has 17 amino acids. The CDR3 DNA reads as TGTGCCAGTAGTATAGATCTGTCTAGCGGGAGGTCGGGGGAGCAGTTCTTC. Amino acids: CASSIDLSSGRSGEQFF.

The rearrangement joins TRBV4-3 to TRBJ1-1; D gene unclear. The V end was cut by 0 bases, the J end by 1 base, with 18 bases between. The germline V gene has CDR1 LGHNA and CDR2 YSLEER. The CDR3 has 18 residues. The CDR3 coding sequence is TGCGCCAGCAGCCAAGATACCCCATCAGAGAGGACGAACACTGAAGCTTTCTTT. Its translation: CASSQDTPSERTNTEAFF.

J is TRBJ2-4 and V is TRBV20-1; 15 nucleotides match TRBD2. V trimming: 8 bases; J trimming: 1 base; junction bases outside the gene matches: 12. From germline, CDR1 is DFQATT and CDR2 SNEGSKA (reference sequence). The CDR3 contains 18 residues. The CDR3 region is CSPQGLAGGGSAKNIQYF. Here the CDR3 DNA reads TGCAGTCCCCAAGGACTAGCGGGAGGGGGGTCGGCCAAAAACATTCAGTACTTC.

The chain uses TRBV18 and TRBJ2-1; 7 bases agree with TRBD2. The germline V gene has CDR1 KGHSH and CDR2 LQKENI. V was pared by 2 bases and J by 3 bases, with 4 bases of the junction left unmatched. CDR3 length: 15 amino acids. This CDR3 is CASSPRLADYNEQFF. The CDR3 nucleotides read TGTGCCAGCTCACCAAGGCTAGCGGACTACAATGAGCAGTTCTTC.

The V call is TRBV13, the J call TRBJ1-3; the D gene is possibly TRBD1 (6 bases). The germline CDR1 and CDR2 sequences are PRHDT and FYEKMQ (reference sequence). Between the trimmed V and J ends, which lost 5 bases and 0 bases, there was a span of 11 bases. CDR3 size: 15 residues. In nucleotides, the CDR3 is TGTGCCAGCAGCCAGGGGCCTCTCTCTGGAAACACCATATATTTT. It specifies CASSQGPLSGNTIYF.

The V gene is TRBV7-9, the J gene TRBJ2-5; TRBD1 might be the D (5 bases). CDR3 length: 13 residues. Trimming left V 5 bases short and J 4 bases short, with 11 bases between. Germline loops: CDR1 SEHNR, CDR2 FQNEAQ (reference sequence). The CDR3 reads CASSPGWLETQYF. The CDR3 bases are TGTGCCAGCAGCCCAGGGTGGTTAGAGACCCAGTACTTC.

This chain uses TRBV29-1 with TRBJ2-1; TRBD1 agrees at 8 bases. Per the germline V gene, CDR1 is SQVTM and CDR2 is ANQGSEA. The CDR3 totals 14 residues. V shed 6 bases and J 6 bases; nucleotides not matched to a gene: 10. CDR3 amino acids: CSVPETGAVNEQFF. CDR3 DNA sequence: TGCAGCGTCCCCGAGACAGGGGCCGTCAATGAGCAGTTCTTC.

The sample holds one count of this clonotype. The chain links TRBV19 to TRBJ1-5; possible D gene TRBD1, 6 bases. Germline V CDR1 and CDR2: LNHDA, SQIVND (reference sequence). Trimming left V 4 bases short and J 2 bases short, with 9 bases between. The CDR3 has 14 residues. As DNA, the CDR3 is TGTGCCAGTAGTACCCGGACAGGCAATCAGCCCCAGCATTTT. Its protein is CASSTRTGNQPQHF. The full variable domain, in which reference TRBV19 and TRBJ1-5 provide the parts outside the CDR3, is DGGITQSPKYLFRKEGQNVTLSCEQNLNHDAMYWYRQDPGQGLRLIYYSQIVNDFQKGDIAEGYSVSREKKESFPLTVTSAQKNPTAFYLCASSTRTGNQPQHFGDGTRLSIL.

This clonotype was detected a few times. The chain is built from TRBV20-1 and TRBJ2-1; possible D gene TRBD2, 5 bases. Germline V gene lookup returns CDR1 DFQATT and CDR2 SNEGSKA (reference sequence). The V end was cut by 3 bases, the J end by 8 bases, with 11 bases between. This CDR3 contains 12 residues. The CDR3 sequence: CSASRELDEQFF. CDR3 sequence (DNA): TGCAGTGCTAGCCGGGAACTCGATGAGCAGTTCTTC.

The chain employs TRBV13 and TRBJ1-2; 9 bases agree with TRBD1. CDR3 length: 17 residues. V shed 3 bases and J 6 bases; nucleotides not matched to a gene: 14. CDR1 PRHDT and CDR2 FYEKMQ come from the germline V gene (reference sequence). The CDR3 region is CASSFLMPRTGEDGYTF. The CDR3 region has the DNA TGTGCCAGCAGCTTCCTAATGCCCCGGACAGGGGAGGATGGCTACACCTTC.

This chain's CDR3 is CASVQGLGSYEQYF. The DNA of the CDR3 is TGTGCCAGCGTACAGGGGTTAGGATCCTACGAGCAGTACTTC. The rearrangement uses TRBV6-6 and TRBJ2-7, with 7 positions matching TRBD1. The ends lost 8 bases at V and 1 base at J; junction bases unmatched: 8. Germline V CDR1 and CDR2: MNHNY, SVGAGI (reference sequence). This CDR3 spans 14 amino acids.

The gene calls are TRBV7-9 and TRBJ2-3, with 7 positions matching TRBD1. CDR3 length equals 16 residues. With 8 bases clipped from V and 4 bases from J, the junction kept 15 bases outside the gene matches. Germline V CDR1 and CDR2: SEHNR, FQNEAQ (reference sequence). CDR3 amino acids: CASAGTAPWGPDTQYF. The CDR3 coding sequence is TGTGCCAGCGCCGGGACAGCCCCTTGGGGGCCAGATACGCAGTATTTT.

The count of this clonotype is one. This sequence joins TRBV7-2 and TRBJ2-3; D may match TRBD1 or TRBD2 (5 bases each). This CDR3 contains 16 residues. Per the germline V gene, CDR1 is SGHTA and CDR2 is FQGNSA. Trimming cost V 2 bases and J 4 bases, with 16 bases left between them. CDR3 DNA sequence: TGTGCCAGCAGCTTATATTCCGGGACCCGCGCAGATACGCAGTATTTT. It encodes CASSLYSGTRADTQYF.

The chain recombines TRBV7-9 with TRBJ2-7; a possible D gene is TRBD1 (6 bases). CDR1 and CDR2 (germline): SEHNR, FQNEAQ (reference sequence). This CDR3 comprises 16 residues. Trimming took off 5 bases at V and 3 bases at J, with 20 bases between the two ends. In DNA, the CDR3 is TGTGCCAGCAGCCAGTCCCTGCTACAGGGCCGCTACGAGCAGTACTTC. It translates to CASSQSLLQGRYEQYF.

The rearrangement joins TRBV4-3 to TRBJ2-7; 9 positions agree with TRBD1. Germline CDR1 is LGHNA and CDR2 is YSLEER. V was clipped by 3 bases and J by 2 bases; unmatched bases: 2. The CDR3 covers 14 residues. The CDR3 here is CASSQRDRAYEQYF. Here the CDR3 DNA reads TGCGCCAGCAGCCAGAGGGACAGGGCCTACGAGCAGTACTTC.

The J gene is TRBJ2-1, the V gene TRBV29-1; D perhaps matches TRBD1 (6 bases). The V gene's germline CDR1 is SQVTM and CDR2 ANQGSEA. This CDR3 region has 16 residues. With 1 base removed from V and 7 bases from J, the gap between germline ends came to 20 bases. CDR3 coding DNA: TGCAGCGTTGAAGCCCTACAGGGAGTCTCCAGAAATGAGCAGTTCTTC. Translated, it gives CSVEALQGVSRNEQFF.

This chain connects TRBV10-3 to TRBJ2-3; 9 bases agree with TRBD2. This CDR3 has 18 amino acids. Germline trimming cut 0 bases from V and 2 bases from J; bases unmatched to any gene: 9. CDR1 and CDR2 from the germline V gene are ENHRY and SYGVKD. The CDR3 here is CAISESWASGTHTDTQYF. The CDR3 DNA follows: TGTGCCATCAGTGAGTCGTGGGCTAGCGGGACCCACACAGATACGCAGTATTTT.

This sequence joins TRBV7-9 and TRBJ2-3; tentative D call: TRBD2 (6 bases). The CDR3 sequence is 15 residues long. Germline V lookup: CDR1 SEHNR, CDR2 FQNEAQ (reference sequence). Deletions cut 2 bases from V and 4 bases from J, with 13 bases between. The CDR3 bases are TGTGCCAGCAGCTTATTACGCGGGACCCCAGATACGCAGTATTTT. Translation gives CASSLLRGTPDTQYF.

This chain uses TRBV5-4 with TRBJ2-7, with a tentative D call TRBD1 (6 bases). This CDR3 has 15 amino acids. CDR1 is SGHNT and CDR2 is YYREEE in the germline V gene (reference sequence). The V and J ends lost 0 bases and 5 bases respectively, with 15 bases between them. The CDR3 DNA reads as TGTGCCAGCAGCTTGGCGGTTGGGGGCAGGGACGAGCAGTACTTC. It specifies CASSLAVGGRDEQYF. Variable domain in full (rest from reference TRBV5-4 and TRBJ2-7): ETGVTQSPTHLIKTRGQQVTLRCSSQSGHNTVSWYQQALGQGPQFIFQYYREEENGRGNFPPRFSGLQFPNYSSELNVNALELDDSALYLCASSLAVGGRDEQYFGPGTRLTVT.

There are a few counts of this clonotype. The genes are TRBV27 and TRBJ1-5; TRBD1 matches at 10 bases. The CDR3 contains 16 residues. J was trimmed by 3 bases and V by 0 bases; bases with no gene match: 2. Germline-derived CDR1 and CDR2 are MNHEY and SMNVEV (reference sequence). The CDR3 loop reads CASSLSGQGSNQPQHF. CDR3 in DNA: TGTGCCAGCAGTTTATCGGGACAGGGGTCCAATCAGCCCCAGCATTTT.

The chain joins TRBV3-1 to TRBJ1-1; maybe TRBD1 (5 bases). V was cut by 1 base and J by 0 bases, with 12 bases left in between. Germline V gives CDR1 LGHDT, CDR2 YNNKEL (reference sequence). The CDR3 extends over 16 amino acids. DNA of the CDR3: TGTGCCAGCAGCCAAGCCCCGTGGGGGATGAACACTGAAGCTTTCTTT. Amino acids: CASSQAPWGMNTEAFF.